Presented here are 21 T cell receptor beta chains from one specimen sequenced in a study of shared clonotypes between healthy human individuals (dated by TCRdb to 2020 to 2022). The library was built by means of the immunoSEQ multiplex PCR assay. Imported from immuneACCESS, the table was reduced by TCRdb to in-frame sequences with V and J called. These copies leave out some clones; in studies compared against another copy, an unresolved V gene accounts for under half, and the cause of the remainder is not known. The sample table lists over 2 million clones, about 95% of them with a count of one. The ten largest clones add up to under 0.15% of the sample. The sequenced sample consisted of naive CD4+ T cells sorted from blood. The cell subset or site label, as the study defines it: CD45RA+ positively selected. These receptors originate from a man aged 18 to 29 in good health.

This chain connects TRBV5-4 to TRBJ2-7; D is perhaps TRBD2 (5 bases). The CDR3 extends over 13 amino acids. The germline V and J ends were trimmed by 1 base and 7 bases, with 12 bases remaining between them. Germline CDR1 reads SGHNT; CDR2 reads YYREEE (reference sequence). Here the CDR3 DNA reads TGTGCCAGCAGCTTGCCAAGTTCGGGGGAGCAGTACTTC. As protein: CASSLPSSGEQYF.

The chain uses TRBV30 and TRBJ1-1; no firm D call. The CDR3 contains 12 residues. The V end was cut by 2 bases, the J end by 5 bases, with 9 bases between. CDR1 is GTSNPN, CDR2 SVGIG, per germline (reference sequence). CDR3 nucleotides: TGTGCCTGGAGTACTGGGAGTACTGAAGCTTTCTTT. Protein product: CAWSTGSTEAFF.

The chain has TRBV5-6 and TRBJ1-5, with D possibly matching TRBD1 (6 bases). This CDR3 comprises 14 residues. Germline V gives CDR1 SGHDT, CDR2 YYEEEE. V lost 6 bases and J lost 6, with 16 bases in between. The CDR3 DNA is TGTGCCAGCAACTTACAGGGAATGAGTCAGCCCCAGCATTTT. Translated, it gives CASNLQGMSQPQHF. Full variable domain (remainder filled in from reference TRBV5-6 and TRBJ1-5): DAGVTQSPTHLIKTRGQQVTLRCSPKSGHDTVSWYQQALGQGPQFIFQYYEEEERQRGNFPDRFSGHQFPNYSSELNVNALLLGDSALYLCASNLQGMSQPQHFGDGTRLSIL.

The genes are TRBV19 and TRBJ1-1; 7 nucleotides align to TRBD1. The CDR3 sequence is 14 residues long. Germline assignment: CDR1 LNHDA and CDR2 SQIVND (reference sequence). Trimming at V came to 7 bases and at J to 2 bases, leaving 7 bases not matched to a gene. The CDR3 coding sequence is TGTGCCAGTATTAGGGGACAGTCCAACACTGAAGCTTTCTTT. This gives the protein CASIRGQSNTEAFF.

In the case of this clone: One base away lies a much larger clone, so this may be a sequencing read error. At the DNA level, this CDR3 is encoded by other sequences in the same sample as well. The J gene is TRBJ1-1, the V gene TRBV6-4; no firm D call. Deletions cut 7 bases from V and 9 bases from J, with 15 bases between. The germline V gene has CDR1 MRHNA and CDR2 SNTAGT. The CDR3 has 12 amino acids. CDR3 amino acids: CASKDREGQAFF. The CDR3 DNA reads as TGTGCCAGCAAGGACCGGGAAGGTCAAGCTTTCTTT.

The sample holds one count of this clone. This chain uses TRBV7-2 with TRBJ2-5, with a possible D match to TRBD2 (5 bases). CDR1 is SGHTA, CDR2 FQGNSA, per germline. The CDR3 totals 12 residues. The ends were cut back, 11 bases at V and 3 bases at J, with 13 bases in the middle. This chain's CDR3 is CAVSGSKETQYF. Here the CDR3 DNA reads TGTGCCGTGAGCGGTTCCAAAGAGACCCAGTACTTC.

With respect to this clone: This specimen includes other DNA sequences encoding the same CDR3. The chain employs TRBV4-1 and TRBJ2-2; perhaps TRBD2 as D (5 bases). Germline lookup yields CDR1 MGHRA and CDR2 YSYEKL. The CDR3 length is 15 residues. V was cut by 0 bases and J by 1 base, with 6 bases left in between. CDR3 bases: TGCGCCAGCAGCCAAGAAGGGAGGAACACCGGGGAGCTGTTTTTT. Protein: CASSQEGRNTGELFF.

This rearrangement joins TRBV11-1 to TRBJ2-2; possible D gene TRBD1, 5 bases. Trimming took off 6 bases at V and 5 bases at J, with 10 bases between the two ends. The CDR3 has 13 amino acids. Germline CDR1 SGHAT, CDR2 FQDESV (reference sequence). For the CDR3, the DNA is TGTGCCAGCAGTCGAGACAGAACCGGGGAGCTGTTTTTT. Translated, it gives CASSRDRTGELFF.

This chain links TRBV5-8 with TRBJ2-7; 9 positions agree with TRBD1. CDR3 length equals 15 residues. Per the germline V gene, CDR1 is SGHTS and CDR2 is YDEGEE. V gave up 3 bases and J gave up 5 bases; unmatched junction bases: 9. CDR3 residues: CASSSQQGAQHEQYF. CDR3 coding DNA: TGTGCCAGCAGCTCCCAACAGGGGGCTCAACACGAGCAGTACTTC.

The chain has TRBV27 and TRBJ1-4; D possibly corresponds to TRBD1 (5 bases). The CDR3 contains 15 residues. Trimming left V 5 bases short and J 7 bases short, with 17 bases between. Germline CDR1 and CDR2: MNHEY and SMNVEV (reference sequence). CDR3 bases: TGTGCCAGCAGTGGAATCGGGGGGAACAGTGAAAAACTGTTTTTT. Protein product: CASSGIGGNSEKLFF.

This chain uses TRBV13 with TRBJ1-2; no definite D call. The germline V gene has CDR1 PRHDT and CDR2 FYEKMQ (reference sequence). CDR3 length: 15 amino acids. Trimming removed 2 bases at V and 0 bases at J, with 10 bases between. The CDR3, as DNA: TGTGCCAGCAGCTTAAAACCTATATCTAACTATGGCTACACCTTC. Residues: CASSLKPISNYGYTF.

The chain recombines TRBV7-9 with TRBJ2-5; D is possibly TRBD1 or TRBD2 (5 bases each). V dropped 4 bases and J dropped 1 base, with 10 bases sitting between them. Germline CDR1 and CDR2: SEHNR and FQNEAQ (reference sequence). The CDR3 has 14 amino acids. In DNA form, the CDR3 reads TGTGCCAGCAGCTGGGGGTACATCCAAGAGACCCAGTACTTC. It translates to CASSWGYIQETQYF.

The J gene is TRBJ1-1, the V gene TRBV6-5; 8 bases are shared with TRBD1. V was pared by 6 bases and J by 3 bases, with 3 bases of the junction left unmatched. The CDR3 spans 13 residues. Germline assignment: CDR1 MNHEY and CDR2 SVGAGI. As DNA, the CDR3 is TGTGCCAGCAGCGGGACAGGCCACACTGAAGCTTTCTTT. Its protein is CASSGTGHTEAFF.

This chain connects TRBV12-1 to TRBJ2-7; the tabulated D call, TRBD2, remains unverified against the DNA. TRBV12-1 is deemed a pseudogene. The length of the CDR3 is 11 residues. The CDR3 region is CASSLIYEQYF. The CDR3, as DNA: TGTGCCAGCAGCTTAATATACGAGCAGTACTTC.

V usage is TRBV4-2 and J usage is TRBJ1-4; 9 positions match TRBD1. The V and J ends lost 2 bases and 5 bases, in that order; junction bases with no gene match: 6. CDR1 is LGHNA and CDR2 is YNFKEQ in the germline V gene. The CDR3 is 16 amino acids. CDR3 region: CASSQSRGQGNEKLFF. CDR3 sequence (DNA): TGTGCCAGCAGCCAAAGTAGGGGACAGGGCAATGAAAAACTGTTTTTT.

This clone was found once. Written as DNA, the CDR3 is TGTGCCAGCAGCTGGGGACAGGGGAATGAAAAACTGTTTTTT. Amino acids: CASSWGQGNEKLFF. The chain employs TRBV7-2 and TRBJ1-4; the match to TRBD1 covers 10 bases. Looked up from germline, CDR1 is SGHTA and CDR2 is FQGNSA. V lost 4 bases, J lost 5 bases, and 1 base stayed unmatched. This CDR3 is built from 14 residues.

This clone was seen more than once but under ten times. The V and J genes are TRBV25-1 and TRBJ1-6, with D unclear. The length of the CDR3 is 15 residues. The V gene lost 3 bases and the J gene lost 0 bases, with 6 bases spanning the gap. CDR1 and CDR2 from the germline V gene are MGHDK and SYGVNS. The CDR3 DNA is TGTGCCAGCAGTGAGTCAGGCTCCTATAATTCACCCCTCCACTTT. It yields the protein CASSESGSYNSPLHF.

This clone has a single count. The chain recombines TRBV6-5 with TRBJ2-3; the D gene is possibly TRBD2 (6 bases). V was trimmed by 8 bases and J by 2 bases, leaving 14 bases between them. The germline V gene has CDR1 MNHEY and CDR2 SVGAGI. CDR3 length equals 14 residues. The CDR3 sequence is CASAGLGDTDTQYF. In nucleotides, the CDR3 is TGTGCCAGCGCGGGACTGGGGGACACAGATACGCAGTATTTT.

The chain employs TRBV6-1 and TRBJ1-2; D is unclear. V shed 4 bases and J shed 8 bases, with 8 bases lying between them. Germline V gene data show CDR1 as MNHNS and CDR2 as SASEGT. The CDR3 sequence is 11 residues long. CDR3 bases: TGTGCCAGCAGTGGTAGTGGGGGCTACACCTTC. Protein: CASSGSGGYTF.

The chain combines TRBV5-4 with TRBJ1-3, with D uncertain. The CDR3 contains 17 residues. V shed 4 bases and J shed 0 bases, with 17 bases lying between them. The germline CDR1 and CDR2 sequences are SGHNT and YYREEE (reference sequence). DNA for the CDR3: TGTGCCAGCAGCGATCGAGGCACTGCGATCTCTGGAAACACCATATATTTT. Protein: CASSDRGTAISGNTIYF.

For this clone: Other DNA sequences from this sample encode an identical CDR3 as well. CDR3 amino acids: CASSILGDSNQPQHF. CDR3 DNA sequence: TGTGCCAGTAGTATATTAGGGGATAGCAATCAGCCCCAGCATTTT. The V gene is TRBV19, the J gene TRBJ1-5, with D perhaps TRBD1 (5 bases). The CDR3 covers 15 residues. Germline V gene lookup returns CDR1 LNHDA and CDR2 SQIVND (reference sequence). Deletions cut 2 bases from V and 0 bases from J, with 8 bases between.